This TCR beta chain was captured in a study of T cells in localized non-small cell lung cancer. General study findings and limits: Detection in adjacent lung was observed for a median approximately 53 of the top 100 tumor clones. Prolonged overall survival went with higher T cell density in the blood. Uninvolved adjacent lung showed peak T cell clonality, exceeding tumor. Because researchers sequenced only one region of the tumor, heterogeneity is still possible.

As concerns this clone: The antigen is unknown.

The protocol was immunoSEQ multiplex PCR, while the TCRdb copy is restricted to in-frame clones and leaves out a portion. Among approximately 2,200 clones listed, 25% were seen once. After removal of 3 bases from V and 4 bases from J, the junction contained 10 bases not matched to a gene. This CDR3 has 17 residues. Germline V gives CDR1 SGDLS, CDR2 YYNGEE. This receptor was taken from a woman aged 35-75 years with stage III lung adenocarcinoma. The material sequenced was lung tumor tissue, taken before any cancer treatment. The rearrangement uses TRBV9 and TRBJ2-2; 9 nucleotides agree with TRBD1. The CDR3 here is CASSGETGTGPTGELFF. In DNA form, the CDR3 reads TGTGCCAGCAGCGGAGAGACCGGGACAGGGCCCACCGGGGAGCTGTTTTTT. Full variable domain (outside the CDR3, taken from reference TRBV9 and TRBJ2-2): DSGVTQTPKHLITATGQRVTLRCSPRSGDLSVYWYQQSLDQGLQFLIQYYNGEERAKGNILERFSAQQFPDLHSELNLSSLELGDSALYFCASSGETGTGPTGELFFGEGSRLTVL.